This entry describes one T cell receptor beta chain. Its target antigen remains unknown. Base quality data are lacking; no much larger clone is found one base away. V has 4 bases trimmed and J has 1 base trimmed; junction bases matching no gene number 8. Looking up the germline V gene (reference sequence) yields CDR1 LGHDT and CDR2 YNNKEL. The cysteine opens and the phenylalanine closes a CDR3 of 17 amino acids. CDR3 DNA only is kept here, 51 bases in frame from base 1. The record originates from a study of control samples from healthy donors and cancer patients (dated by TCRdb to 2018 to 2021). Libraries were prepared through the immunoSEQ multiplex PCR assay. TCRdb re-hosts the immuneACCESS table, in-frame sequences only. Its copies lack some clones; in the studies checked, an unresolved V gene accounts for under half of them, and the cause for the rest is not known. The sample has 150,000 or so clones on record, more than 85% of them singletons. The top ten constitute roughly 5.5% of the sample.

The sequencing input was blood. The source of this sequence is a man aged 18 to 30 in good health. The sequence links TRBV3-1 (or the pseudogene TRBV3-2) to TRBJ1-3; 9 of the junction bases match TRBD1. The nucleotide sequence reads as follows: TGTGCCAGCAGCCGAACCTTACAGGGGGCTTCTGGAAACACCATATATTTT. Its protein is CASSRTLQGASGNTIYF.